This T cell receptor (beta chain) emerged from a study of PD-L1 blockade in urothelial cancer. About the study: Blood samples had a median of around 140,000 T cells, more than 65,000 unique TCRs, and clonality roughly 0.073.

Study-wide points: At 3 weeks on treatment, tumor-associated clones expanded more with durable benefit.

This clone showed up just once. Its antigen remains unknown. Trimming at V came to 0 bases and at J to 0 bases, leaving 11 bases not matched to a gene. Germline-derived CDR1 and CDR2 are LGHNA and YNFKEQ. The CDR3 has 19 amino acids. Stated time point: peripheral blood 6 weeks after treatment start. Here immunoSEQ multiplex PCR was the method, and the copy in TCRdb shows in-frame clones only, minus some. The table has around 110,000 clones, approximately 90% seen once. Sequencing was performed on PBMCs, taken around atezolizumab (anti-PD-L1) treatment. The receptor comes from a man in his sixties with urothelial cancer. The rearrangement uses TRBV4-2 and TRBJ2-3; TRBD1 matches at 8 bases. The CDR3 reads CASSQDRGRGQPSTDTQYF. CDR3 nucleotide sequence: TGTGCCAGCAGCCAAGATCGGGGCAGGGGGCAACCTAGCACAGATACGCAGTATTTT.